This T cell receptor (beta chain) is from a study of T cells in Graves' hyperthyroidism and ophthalmopathy. Whole-study context: Upon initial diagnosis and before any treatment, peripheral blood was collected.

CDR1 is MNHNS, CDR2 SASEGT, per germline. V was pared by 6 bases and J by 8 bases, with 5 bases of the junction left unmatched. The CDR3 extends over 13 amino acids. Template material for amplifying TCR beta CDR3 regions consisted of RNA transcripts. Carried out on the TCR CDR3, a first-round RT-PCR used the HTBI primer set. TCRdb re-derived calls from the multiplex PCR reads in MiXCR, one entry per CDR3 protein. The sample has approximately 620,000 distinct CDR3 sequences; roughly a sixth are singletons. Study-level results: Most expanded thyroid clonotypes above 0.001 recurred in blood.

This clonotype occurred a few times. Antigen specificity is unknown. Clinical symptoms, serum thyroxine and TRAb, thyroid ultrasound and orbital computed tomography were used for the diagnoses. Cells are PBMCs isolated from roughly 9.3 ml of fresh blood. The chain links TRBV6-1 to TRBJ2-3; 10 bases map to TRBD2. Material for sequencing was blood. This clonotype was sampled from a woman aged 40 to 55 with Graves' ophthalmopathy. CDR3 DNA: TGTGCCAGCAGAACTAGCGGGGATGGTACGCAGTATTTT. It encodes CASRTSGDGTQYF.